These T cell receptor beta chains were read from a single sample in a study of cytomegalovirus exposure and HLA in healthy donors. Sequencing used immunoSEQ multiplex PCR; TCRdb keeps in-frame clones, though not all of them. The sample lists some 44,000 clones, roughly nine tenths occurring once. The material sequenced was PBMCs. The origin of the receptors is a woman aged 40 to 50 in good health and CMV-seropositive. The conserved cysteine and the conserved F or W are not part of the CDR3 here.

>TRBV27|TRBJ2-2|12
ASSFRENTGELF
>TRBV25-1|TRBJ1-6|14
ASSDTRQGLSSPLH
>TRBV6-1|TRBJ2-7|12
ASSNYPDPYEQY
>TRBV7-3|TRBJ2-2|12
ASSRGQNTGELF
>TRBV19|TRBJ2-1|12
ASRSGLGATEQF
>TRBV2|TRBJ2-6|16
ASRADRDRYSGANVLT
>TRBV11-3|TRBJ2-2|14
ASSLGAGLDTGELF
>TRBV9|TRBJ2-1|13
ASSEGTTRLDEQF
>TRBV28|TRBJ2-3|16
ASSLSAPAGGWTDTQY
>TRBV7-2|TRBJ2-3|13
ASSLSSGGTDTQY
>TRBV27|TRBJ2-3|12
ASSYWGGTDTQY
>TRBV9|TRBJ1-1|13
ASSVVTGLHGEAF
>TRBV15|TRBJ2-1|14
ATSIPGTRTYNEQF
>TRBV4-2|TRBJ1-2|12
ASSPLGQDYGYT
>TRBV18|TRBJ2-1|15
ASSPRELADIPNEQF
>TRBV2|TRBJ2-3|12
ASGGASGTDTQY
>TRBV2|TRBJ2-3|12
ASSGVQARDTQY
>TRBV7-9|TRBJ1-3|12
ASSPDRGPDTIY
>TRBV12-5|TRBJ2-5|12
ASGRGGLQETQY
>TRBV6-5|TRBJ1-4|11
ASSERWSEKLF
>TRBV6-5|TRBJ1-2|13
ASSTRTGRAHGYT
>TRBV19|TRBJ1-2|11
ASSPQDSYGYT
>TRBV4-2|TRBJ2-7|14
ASSQDGGDPNYEQY
>TRBV19|TRBJ2-7|15
ASSIVLTSGTSYEQY
>TRBV2|TRBJ2-7|12
ASSALREVYEQY
>TRBV7-3|TRBJ1-2|13
ASSPTAGANYGYT
>TRBV5-1|TRBJ2-1|11
ASSQGGGNEQF
>TRBV29-1|TRBJ1-2|10
SVGPGNYGYT
>TRBV6-5|TRBJ1-2|12
ASSPGGGGYGYT
>TRBV19|TRBJ2-7|11
ATNRTGVYEQY
>TRBV7-9|TRBJ2-7|11
SRFTQDNYEQY
>TRBV29-1|TRBJ1-1|11
SVGHRTNTEAF
>TRBV10-3|TRBJ1-1|11
ATSLAGNTEAF
>TRBV19|TRBJ1-4|6
LGEKLF
>TRBV9|TRBJ1-1|11
ASSADRGTEAF
>TRBV2|TRBJ1-3|14
ASSVNGQLVGNTIY
>TRBV5-4|TRBJ1-1|13
ASSSRTKGDTEAF
>TRBV9|TRBJ2-7|13
ASSLSLAGGREQY
>TRBV6-4|TRBJ2-1|14
ASSDLAGTKPNEQF
>TRBV7-3|TRBJ2-1|13
ASSSTSGRGNEQF